A single sample gave rise to the 17 T cell receptor beta chains below, sequenced in a study of beta chain features in type 1 diabetes. Isolated RNA was reverse transcribed in full, so expressed TCRB transcripts were sequenced. The repertoire was sequenced with immunoSEQ multiplex PCR; TCRdb's copy has only in-frame clones and lacks some. The repertoire holds over 120,000 clones, with 9% to 9.5% as singletons. The sample comprised central memory CD4+ T cells from blood. The receptors were sampled from a man aged 18 to 29 in good health.

This clone was detected a few times. The chain employs TRBV6-1 and TRBJ2-7; the D gene is possibly TRBD1 (6 bases). The germline V gene has CDR1 MNHNS and CDR2 SASEGT. V lost 1 base, J lost 3 bases, and 10 bases lay in between. CDR3 size: 14 residues. The chain's CDR3 is CASSEGGLVYEQYF. In DNA, the CDR3 is TGTGCCAGCAGTGAAGGGGGGCTGGTCTACGAGCAGTACTTC.

With regard to this clone: The sample holds other DNA sequences that translate to the same CDR3. The V and J genes are TRBV28 and TRBJ2-7; TRBD1 matches at 9 bases. With V trimmed by 4 bases and J by 4 bases, 11 bases remained unmatched. This CDR3 has 16 residues. In germline, CDR1 is MDHEN, CDR2 SYDVKM. The CDR3 is CASSSPPGQGIYEQYF. Written as DNA, the CDR3 is TGTGCCAGCAGTTCCCCTCCGGGACAGGGTATTTACGAGCAGTACTTC.

The sample holds a few counts of this clone. The chain is built from TRBV7-9 and TRBJ1-2; 8 bases align to TRBD1. CDR3 size: 14 residues. Germline V gene lookup returns CDR1 SEHNR and CDR2 FQNEAQ (reference sequence). V lost 5 bases and J lost 4; bases outside the gene matches: 6. The CDR3: CASSTRQGTYGYTF. Written as DNA, the CDR3 is TGTGCCAGCAGCACCCGACAGGGGACCTATGGCTACACCTTC.

This clone has a handful of counts. This chain links TRBV2 with TRBJ1-1; TRBD1 agrees at 9 bases. Germline V gene lookup returns CDR1 SNHLY and CDR2 FYNNEI. V lost 10 bases and J lost 7; bases outside the gene matches: 10. CDR3 length equals 13 residues. CDR3 loop: CATLRDRENEAFF. In DNA, the CDR3 is TGTGCCACCCTCCGGGACAGGGAGAATGAAGCTTTCTTT.

V gene TRBV4-1 combines with J gene TRBJ1-2, with unresolved D. CDR1 MGHRA and CDR2 YSYEKL come from the germline V gene. The CDR3 runs 17 residues. V lost 1 base and J 2 bases, leaving 17 bases between the germline ends. CDR3 in DNA: TGCGCCAGCAGCCAAGTAGGTTGGGAGAGGTCGAACTATGGCTACACCTTC. Amino acids: CASSQVGWERSNYGYTF.

This clone was observed a few times. The V and J genes are TRBV5-1 and TRBJ2-2, with 10 nucleotides matching TRBD2. The CDR3 contains 15 residues. Germline assignment: CDR1 SGHRS and CDR2 YFSETQ. The ends lost 4 bases at V and 10 bases at J; junction bases unmatched: 10. Here the CDR3 reads CASSPLAGAGLELFF. DNA of the CDR3: TGCGCCAGCAGCCCGCTAGCGGGGGCGGGGTTGGAGCTGTTTTTT. Variable domain in full (rest from reference TRBV5-1 and TRBJ2-2): KAGVTQTPRYLIKTRGQQVTLSCSPISGHRSVSWYQQTPGQGLQFLFEYFSETQRNKGNFPGRFSGRQFSNSRSEMNVSTLELGDSALYLCASSPLAGAGLELFFGEGSRLTVL.

V usage is TRBV29-1 and J usage is TRBJ2-7; maybe TRBD2 (5 bases). The CDR3 is made up of 12 amino acids. V lost 4 bases and J lost 2, with 9 bases in between. Per germline, CDR1 SQVTM and CDR2 ANQGSEA. CDR3 in amino acids: CSVAGYAYEQYF. CDR3 bases: TGCAGCGTTGCGGGGTACGCCTACGAGCAGTACTTC.

The V call is TRBV4-2, the J call TRBJ1-1; D uncertain. The germline gives CDR1 LGHNA, CDR2 YNFKEQ. V lost 0 bases and J lost 0, with 8 bases in between. The CDR3 has 15 residues. The CDR3 nucleotides are TGTGCCAGCAGCCAAGACCCGAACATGAACACTGAAGCTTTCTTT. Translated, it gives CASSQDPNMNTEAFF.

The chain employs TRBV21-1 and TRBJ2-3; the D call in the table, TRBD2, was not verified against the DNA. TRBV21-1 represents a pseudogene. CDR3 length: 14 residues. CDR3 coding DNA: TGTGCCAGCAGCACACCCATGACTACAGATACGCAGTATTTT. Translation gives CASSTPMTTDTQYF.

In its sample, this clone was seen a few times. The CDR3: CASTPGGRADEQFF. The CDR3 DNA follows: TGTGCCAGCACCCCAGGGGGTCGGGCGGATGAGCAGTTCTTC. The rearrangement joins TRBV7-8 to TRBJ2-1; 7 positions agree with TRBD1. The CDR3 sequence is 14 residues long. Germline V CDR1 and CDR2: SGHVS, FQNEAQ. The ends lost 7 bases at V and 8 bases at J; junction bases unmatched: 11.

V and J are TRBV19 and TRBJ2-1; D may be TRBD1 (6 bases). The CDR3 has 12 amino acids. Per the germline V gene, CDR1 is LNHDA and CDR2 is SQIVND (reference sequence). V shed 4 bases and J shed 14 bases, with 15 bases lying between them. CDR3 coding DNA: TGTGCCAGTAGTAAAAAGACAGGAAACGAGTTCTTC. It translates to CASSKKTGNEFF.

This clone came up a few times. The V and J genes are TRBV29-1 and TRBJ1-3; D unresolved. Germline V gene sequence: CDR1 SQVTM, CDR2 ANQGSEA. Trimming stripped 4 bases from V and 0 bases from J, with 4 bases between. CDR3 size: 12 residues. CDR3 nucleotides: TGCAGCGTTGTCGTCTCTGGAAACACCATATATTTT. This translates into CSVVVSGNTIYF.

This clone appeared a few times. This rearrangement joins TRBV7-6 to TRBJ2-3, with D perhaps TRBD2 (6 bases). V lost 2 bases, J lost 5 bases, and 14 bases lay in between. From germline, CDR1 is SGHVS and CDR2 FNYEAQ. This CDR3 is 15 amino acids long. The chain's CDR3 is CASSLRPSVGDTQYF. The CDR3, as DNA: TGTGCCAGCAGCTTAAGGCCTAGCGTTGGAGATACGCAGTATTTT.

This clone has more than one count but fewer than ten. This chain joins TRBV6-1 and TRBJ2-6, with a weak D call TRBD1 (6 bases). Per the germline V gene, CDR1 is MNHNS and CDR2 is SASEGT. This CDR3 is built from 16 residues. Trimming pared 2 bases from V and 1 base from J, leaving 9 bases between. The CDR3: CASSETGWSGANVLTF. The CDR3 region has the DNA TGTGCCAGCAGTGAAACAGGGTGGTCTGGGGCCAACGTCCTGACTTTC.

The chain is built from TRBV7-7 and TRBJ2-5; TRBD1 matches 7 bases. Germline-derived CDR1 and CDR2 are SSHAT and FNYEAQ (reference sequence). With V trimmed by 1 base and J by 1 base, 0 bases remained unmatched. This CDR3 has 14 residues. The CDR3 sequence: CASSLDRGQETQYF. The CDR3 nucleotides read TGTGCCAGCAGCTTAGACAGGGGCCAAGAGACCCAGTACTTC.

The chain recombines TRBV6-5 with TRBJ2-7; a weak D match, TRBD1 (7 bases). Germline assignment: CDR1 MNHEY and CDR2 SVGAGI. Between the trimmed V and J ends, which lost 1 base and 3 bases, there was a span of 13 bases. This CDR3 spans 15 amino acids. The CDR3 nucleotides are TGTGCCAGCAGTTACTGGGCAGGGGGGAACTACGAGCAGTACTTC. This translates into CASSYWAGGNYEQYF.

J is TRBJ2-7 and V is TRBV19, with 9 nucleotides matching TRBD1. CDR1 is LNHDA and CDR2 is SQIVND in the germline V gene (reference sequence). V was clipped by 5 bases and J by 5 bases; unmatched bases: 10. CDR3 length: 15 amino acids. CDR3 sequence: CASSEWGTGPNEQYF. CDR3 nucleotide sequence: TGTGCCAGTAGTGAGTGGGGGACAGGGCCCAACGAGCAGTACTTC.